A single sample gave rise to the 17 T cell receptor beta chains below, sequenced in a study. Via MiXCR, TCRdb re-called the RT-PCR reads, giving one row per CDR3 protein. The sample carries hundreds of thousands of distinct CDR3 sequences, 13% to 15% recorded once. Sequencing was performed on memory CD4+ T cells from blood. Receptors were obtained from a female donor in good health, serving as a healthy control.

This sequence joins TRBV9 and TRBJ2-5; 7 bases are a match to TRBD1. The germline CDR1 and CDR2 sequences are SGDLS and YYNGEE. The CDR3 consists of 15 residues. The junction had 10 bases not matched to a gene; V was cut back by 4 bases and J by 4 bases. CDR3 region: CASSRSGQERETQYF. The CDR3 DNA reads TGTGCCAGCAGCCGCTCCGGACAGGAGAGAGAGACCCAGTACTTC.

This clonotype was seen repeatedly, ten times or more. The DNA of the CDR3 is TGCGCCAGCAGCCAAGCTCTAACGGGAGGTGGAGATACGCAGTATTTT. As protein: CASSQALTGGGDTQYF. This chain joins TRBV4-3 and TRBJ2-3; TRBD2 aligns across 7 bases. CDR3 length: 16 amino acids. Germline CDR1 LGHNA, CDR2 YSLEER. The trim removed 1 base at V and 5 bases at J, leaving 9 bases unmatched.

The table lists this clonotype with many counts. The CDR3 nucleotides are TGCGCCAGCAGCCTCATAGGGGGGGACTCTGGAAACACCATATATTTT. This encodes CASSLIGGDSGNTIYF. This chain connects TRBV4-3 to TRBJ1-3, with D maybe TRBD1 (6 bases). Trimming removed 4 bases at V and 0 bases at J, with 13 bases between. CDR1 and CDR2 (germline): LGHNA, YSLEER. The length of the CDR3 is 16 residues.

This clonotype appeared many times. The rearrangement joins TRBV29-1 to TRBJ1-2; possibly TRBD1 for D (5 bases). The CDR3 totals 12 residues. The V gene lost 6 bases and the J gene lost 4 bases, with 12 bases spanning the gap. Germline V gene sequence: CDR1 SQVTM, CDR2 ANQGSEA. The CDR3 DNA sequence: TGCAGCGTGATCACAGGTAGCTATGGCTACACCTTC. Translated, it gives CSVITGSYGYTF.

This clonotype has a single count. A read error is possible here, since a much larger clone lies one base away. The CDR3 carries no conserved terminal phenylalanine or tryptophan, so it likely arises from a read error. J is TRBJ2-3 and V is TRBV7-9; D gene ambiguous. V lost 7 bases and J 6 bases, leaving 11 bases between the germline ends. CDR1 SEHNR and CDR2 FQNEAQ come from the germline V gene (reference sequence). The CDR3 runs 12 residues. CDR3 DNA sequence: TGTGCCAGCACCCTGACATCCGATACGCAGTATCTT. Its protein product is CASTLTSDTQYL.

This clonotype appeared once. The rearrangement joins TRBV28 to TRBJ2-4, with D perhaps matching TRBD1 (5 bases). Trimming took 6 bases from V and 6 from J, leaving 12 bases between them. The germline V gene encodes CDR1 MDHEN and CDR2 SYDVKM. CDR3 length equals 13 residues. CDR3 nucleotides: TGTGCCAGCAGACAAAGACAGTCAAACATTCAGTACTTC. It translates to CASRQRQSNIQYF.

Ten or more counts support this clonotype. The chain has TRBV12-3 or TRBV12-4 and TRBJ1-1, with D possibly being TRBD1 (6 bases). Deletions cut 2 bases from V and 3 bases from J, with 13 bases between. The CDR3 is 15 residues long. The CDR3 sequence is CASSLRWGPDTEAFF. The CDR3 DNA is TGTGCCAGCAGTTTACGGTGGGGGCCCGACACTGAAGCTTTCTTT.

This clonotype was seen a handful of times. This chain connects TRBV20-1 to TRBJ1-3; TRBD1 aligns across 9 bases. The germline V gene has CDR1 DFQATT and CDR2 SNEGSKA (reference sequence). V lost 1 base to trimming and J lost 0 bases; unmatched junction nucleotides: 4. The CDR3 is 16 residues long. This CDR3 is CSARGGTGSSGNTIYF. Here the CDR3 DNA reads TGCAGTGCTAGAGGGGGGACAGGGAGCTCTGGAAACACCATATATTTT.

This clonotype was recorded many times. The chain carries TRBV29-1 and TRBJ2-1; no definite D call. The V gene lost 7 bases and the J gene lost 4 bases, with 14 bases spanning the gap. This CDR3 region has 13 residues. Germline values: CDR1 SQVTM, CDR2 ANQGSEA. Here the CDR3 reads CSAPALGYNEQFF. The CDR3 region has the DNA TGCAGCGCCCCCGCCCTCGGATACAATGAGCAGTTCTTC.

This chain connects TRBV5-6 to TRBJ2-3; TRBD1 aligns across 10 bases. Germline loops: CDR1 SGHDT, CDR2 YYEEEE. V trimming: 0 bases; J trimming: 4 bases; junction bases outside the gene matches: 11. The CDR3 consists of 18 residues. CDR3 sequence reads: CASSLDGRVGQGADTQYF. The CDR3 nucleotides are TGTGCCAGCAGCTTGGACGGGAGGGTTGGACAGGGGGCAGATACGCAGTATTTT.

V is TRBV7-9 and J is TRBJ1-2; no definite D call. The CDR3 has 15 residues. The V gene's germline CDR1 is SEHNR and CDR2 FQNEAQ (reference sequence). V was clipped by 3 bases and J by 4 bases, with 15 bases between them. CDR3 coding DNA: TGTGCCAGCAGCTTCGGGCTTGGGTCAATCTATGGCTACACCTTC. Protein product: CASSFGLGSIYGYTF.

The rearrangement uses TRBV5-5 and TRBJ2-3; no clear D gene. The CDR3 is 13 residues long. Trimming pared 1 base from V and 0 bases from J, leaving 3 bases between. The V gene's germline CDR1 is SGHKS and CDR2 YYEKEE (reference sequence). CDR3 loop: CASSLKSTDTQYF. CDR3 bases: TGTGCCAGCAGCTTGAAGAGCACAGATACGCAGTATTTT.

The sample holds a few counts of this clonotype. J is TRBJ2-1 and V is TRBV5-1; 7 nucleotides line up with TRBD2. The CDR3 totals 19 residues. Germline V gene data show CDR1 as SGHRS and CDR2 as YFSETQ. With 4 bases clipped from V and 4 bases from J, the junction kept 20 bases outside the gene matches. The CDR3 region is CASSRGLVSRAVQYNEQFF. The DNA for the CDR3 is TGCGCCAGCAGCCGTGGACTAGTCTCCAGGGCGGTACAGTACAATGAGCAGTTCTTC.

This clonotype has ten or more counts. The chain combines TRBV20-1 with TRBJ2-1, with 8 bases identical to TRBD2. The CDR3 has 14 amino acids. Unmatched junction bases numbered 10, after V lost 3 bases and J lost 9 bases. CDR1 and CDR2 (germline): DFQATT, SNEGSKA (reference sequence). The CDR3 region is CSASVGTSTIEQFF. The CDR3 DNA reads TGCAGTGCTAGCGTAGGGACTAGTACTATTGAGCAGTTCTTC.

The chain recombines TRBV6-5 with TRBJ1-1; D gene unclear. The germline V and J ends were trimmed by 6 bases and 4 bases, with 15 bases remaining between them. The CDR3 has 14 residues. Per germline, CDR1 MNHEY and CDR2 SVGAGI. The CDR3 DNA reads TGTGCCAGCAGCCCCGGTGTAGGGCGCACTGAAGCTTTCTTT. Translation gives CASSPGVGRTEAFF.

The chain recombines TRBV27 with TRBJ2-3; TRBD2 matches at 11 bases. Per germline, CDR1 MNHEY and CDR2 SMNVEV (reference sequence). The CDR3 runs 18 residues. V trimming: 5 bases; J trimming: 2 bases; junction bases outside the gene matches: 12. The CDR3 protein is CASSLTRGLAGLTDTQYF. The CDR3 DNA sequence: TGTGCCAGCAGTCTTACCCGCGGACTAGCGGGCCTCACAGATACGCAGTATTTT.

The CDR3 spells CARTKNSGLYNEQFF. CDR3 nucleotide sequence: TGTGCCAGAACCAAAAATAGCGGGCTTTACAATGAGCAGTTCTTC. The V and J genes are TRBV5-4 and TRBJ2-1, with 7 nucleotides matching TRBD2. The V gene end was trimmed by 8 bases and the J gene end by 4 bases; junction bases not matched to a gene: 12. CDR1 and CDR2 (germline): SGHNT, YYREEE (reference sequence). CDR3 length equals 15 residues.